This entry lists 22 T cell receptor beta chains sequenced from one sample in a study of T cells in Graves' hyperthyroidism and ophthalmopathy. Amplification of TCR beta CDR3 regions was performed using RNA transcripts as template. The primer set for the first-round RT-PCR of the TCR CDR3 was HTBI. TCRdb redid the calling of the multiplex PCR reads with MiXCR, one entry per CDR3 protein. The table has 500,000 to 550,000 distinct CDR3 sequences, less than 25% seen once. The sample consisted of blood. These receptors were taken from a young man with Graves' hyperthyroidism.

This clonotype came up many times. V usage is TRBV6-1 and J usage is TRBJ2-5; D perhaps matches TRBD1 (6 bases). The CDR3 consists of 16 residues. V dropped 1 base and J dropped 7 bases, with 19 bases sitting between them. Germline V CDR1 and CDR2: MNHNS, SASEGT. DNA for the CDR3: TGTGCCAGCAGTGAAGGTGCGGTGGCAGGGGCGGTGACCCAGTACTTC. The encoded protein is CASSEGAVAGAVTQYF.

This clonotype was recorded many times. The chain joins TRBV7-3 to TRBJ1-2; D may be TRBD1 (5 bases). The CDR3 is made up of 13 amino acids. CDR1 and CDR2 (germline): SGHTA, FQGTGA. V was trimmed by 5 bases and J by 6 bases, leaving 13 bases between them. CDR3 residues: CASSPRRGHGYTF. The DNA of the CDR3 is TGTGCCAGCAGCCCTCGAAGGGGTCATGGCTACACCTTC. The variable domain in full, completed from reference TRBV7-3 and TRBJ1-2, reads GAGVSQTPSNKVTEKGKYVELRCDPISGHTALYWYRQSLGQGPEFLIYFQGTGAADDSGLPNDRFFAVRPEGSVSTLKIQRTERGDSAVYLCASSPRRGHGYTFGSGTRLTVV.

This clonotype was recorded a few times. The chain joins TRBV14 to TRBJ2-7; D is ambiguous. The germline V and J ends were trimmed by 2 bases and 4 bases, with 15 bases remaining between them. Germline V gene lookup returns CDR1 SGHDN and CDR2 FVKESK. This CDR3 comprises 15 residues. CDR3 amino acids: CASSQQMQAIYEQYF. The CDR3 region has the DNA TGTGCCAGCAGCCAACAAATGCAGGCGATTTACGAGCAGTACTTC. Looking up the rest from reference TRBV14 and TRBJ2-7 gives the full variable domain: EAGVTQFPSHSVIEKGQTVTLRCDPISGHDNLYWYRRVMGKEIKFLLHFVKESKQDESGMPNNRFLAERTGGTYSTLKVQPAELEDSGVYFCASSQQMQAIYEQYFGPGTRLTVT.

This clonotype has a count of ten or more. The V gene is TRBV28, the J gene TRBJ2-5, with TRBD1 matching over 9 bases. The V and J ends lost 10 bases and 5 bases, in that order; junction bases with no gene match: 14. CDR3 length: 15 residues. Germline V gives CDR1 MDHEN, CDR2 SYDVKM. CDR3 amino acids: CATERTGDGEETQYF. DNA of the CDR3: TGTGCCACCGAACGGACAGGGGATGGGGAGGAGACCCAGTACTTC. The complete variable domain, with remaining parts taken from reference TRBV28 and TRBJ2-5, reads DVKVTQSSRYLVKRTGEKVFLECVQDMDHENMFWYRQDPGLGLRLIYFSYDVKMKEKGDIPEGYSVSREKKERFSLILESASTNQTSMYLCATERTGDGEETQYFGPGTRLLVL.

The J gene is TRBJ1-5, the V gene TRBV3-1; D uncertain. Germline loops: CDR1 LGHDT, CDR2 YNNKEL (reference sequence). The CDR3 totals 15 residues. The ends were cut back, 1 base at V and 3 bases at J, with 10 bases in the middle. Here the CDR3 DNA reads TGTGCCAGCAGCCAAGGTGCACGACTCAATCAGCCCCAGCATTTT. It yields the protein CASSQGARLNQPQHF.

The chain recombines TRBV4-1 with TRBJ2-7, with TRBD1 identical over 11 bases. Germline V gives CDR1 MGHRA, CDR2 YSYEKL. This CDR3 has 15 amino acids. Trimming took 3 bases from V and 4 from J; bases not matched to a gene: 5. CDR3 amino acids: CASSHAGQGGYEQYF. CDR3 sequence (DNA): TGCGCCAGCAGCCACGCGGGACAGGGGGGTTACGAGCAGTACTTC.

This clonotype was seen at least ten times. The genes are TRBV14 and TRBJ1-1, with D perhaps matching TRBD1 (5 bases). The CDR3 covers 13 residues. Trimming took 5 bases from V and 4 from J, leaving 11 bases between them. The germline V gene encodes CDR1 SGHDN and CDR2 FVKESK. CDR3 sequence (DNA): TGTGCCAGCAGCACGTACAGGAGCACTGAAGCTTTCTTT. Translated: CASSTYRSTEAFF. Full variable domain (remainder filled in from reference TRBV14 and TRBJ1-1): EAGVTQFPSHSVIEKGQTVTLRCDPISGHDNLYWYRRVMGKEIKFLLHFVKESKQDESGMPNNRFLAERTGGTYSTLKVQPAELEDSGVYFCASSTYRSTEAFFGQGTRLTVV.

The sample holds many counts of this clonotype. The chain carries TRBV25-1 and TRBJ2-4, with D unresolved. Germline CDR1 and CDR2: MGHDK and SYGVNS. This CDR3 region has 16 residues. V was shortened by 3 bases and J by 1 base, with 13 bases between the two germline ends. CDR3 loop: CASSDGRSRAKNIQYF. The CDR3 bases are TGTGCCAGCAGTGACGGTCGATCTAGGGCCAAAAACATTCAGTACTTC.

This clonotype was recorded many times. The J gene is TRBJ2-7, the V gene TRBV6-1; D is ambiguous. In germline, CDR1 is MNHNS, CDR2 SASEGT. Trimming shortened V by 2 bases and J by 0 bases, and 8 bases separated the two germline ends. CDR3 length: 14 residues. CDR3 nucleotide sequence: TGTGCCAGCAGTGAACCGACCGACTCCTACGAGCAGTACTTC. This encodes CASSEPTDSYEQYF.

The CDR3 reads CSAARDQLTQPQHF. The CDR3 bases are TGCAGTGCTGCCCGGGACCAATTGACCCAGCCCCAGCATTTT. The chain has TRBV20-1 and TRBJ1-5; possible D gene TRBD1, 5 bases. CDR1 and CDR2 from the germline V gene are DFQATT and SNEGSKA (reference sequence). Trimming pared 5 bases from V and 7 bases from J, leaving 18 bases between. The CDR3 contains 14 residues.

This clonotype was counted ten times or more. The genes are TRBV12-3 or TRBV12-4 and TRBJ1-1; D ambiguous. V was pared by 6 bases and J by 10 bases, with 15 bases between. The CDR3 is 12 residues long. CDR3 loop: CASRQDGPGAFF. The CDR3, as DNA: TGTGCCAGCAGACAAGACGGACCGGGAGCTTTCTTT.

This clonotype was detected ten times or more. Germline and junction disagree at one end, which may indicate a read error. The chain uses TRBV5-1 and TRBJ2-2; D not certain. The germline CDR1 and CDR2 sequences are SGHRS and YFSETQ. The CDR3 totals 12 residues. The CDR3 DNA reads TGCGCCAGCAGCTCAGCCACCTGGGAGCTGTTTTTT. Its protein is CASSSATWELFF.

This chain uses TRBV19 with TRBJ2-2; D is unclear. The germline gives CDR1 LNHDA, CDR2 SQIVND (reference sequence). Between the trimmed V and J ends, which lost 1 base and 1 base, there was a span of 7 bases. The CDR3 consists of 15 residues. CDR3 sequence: CASSIGGGNTGELFF. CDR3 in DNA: TGTGCCAGTAGTATAGGAGGCGGGAACACCGGGGAGCTGTTTTTT.

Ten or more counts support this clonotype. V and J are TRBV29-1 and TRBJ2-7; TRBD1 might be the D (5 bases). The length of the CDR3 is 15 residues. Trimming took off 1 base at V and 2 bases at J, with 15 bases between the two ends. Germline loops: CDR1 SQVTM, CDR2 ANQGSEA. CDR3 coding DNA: TGCAGCGTTGAAGTTATGGCTCCAGGGCCCTACGAGCAGTACTTC. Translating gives CSVEVMAPGPYEQYF.

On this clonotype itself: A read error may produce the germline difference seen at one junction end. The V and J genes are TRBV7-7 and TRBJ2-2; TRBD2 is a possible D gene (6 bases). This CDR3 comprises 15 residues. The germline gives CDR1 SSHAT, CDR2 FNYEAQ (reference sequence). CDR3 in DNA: TGTGCTAGCAGCTTAAGCCAGGGAGGCACCGGGGAGCTGTTTTTT. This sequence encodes CASSLSQGGTGELFF. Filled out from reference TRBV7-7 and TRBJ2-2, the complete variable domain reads GAGVSQSPRYKVTKRGQDVTLRCDPISSHATLYWYQQALGQGPEFLTYFNYEAQPDKSGLPSDRFSAERPEGSISTLTIQRTEQRDSAMYRCASSLSQGGTGELFFGEGSRLTVL.

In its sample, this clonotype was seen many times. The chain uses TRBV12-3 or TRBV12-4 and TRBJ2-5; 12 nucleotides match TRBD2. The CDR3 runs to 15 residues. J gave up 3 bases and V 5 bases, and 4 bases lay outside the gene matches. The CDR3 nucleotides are TGTGCCAGCAGTGCTAGCGGGGGGGTAGAAGAGACCCAGTACTTC. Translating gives CASSASGGVEETQYF.

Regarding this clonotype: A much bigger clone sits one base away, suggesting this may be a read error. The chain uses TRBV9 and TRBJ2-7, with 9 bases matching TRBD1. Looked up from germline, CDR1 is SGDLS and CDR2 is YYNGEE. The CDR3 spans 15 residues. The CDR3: CAGSVGGQGPYEQYF. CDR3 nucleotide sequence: TGTGCCGGCAGCGTAGGGGGACAGGGACCCTACGAGCAGTACTTC.

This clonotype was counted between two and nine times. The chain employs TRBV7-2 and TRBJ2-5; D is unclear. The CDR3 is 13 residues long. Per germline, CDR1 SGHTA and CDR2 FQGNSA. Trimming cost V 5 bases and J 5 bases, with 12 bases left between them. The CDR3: CASSGRVRETQYF. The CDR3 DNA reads TGTGCCAGCAGCGGAAGGGTTCGGGAGACCCAGTACTTC.

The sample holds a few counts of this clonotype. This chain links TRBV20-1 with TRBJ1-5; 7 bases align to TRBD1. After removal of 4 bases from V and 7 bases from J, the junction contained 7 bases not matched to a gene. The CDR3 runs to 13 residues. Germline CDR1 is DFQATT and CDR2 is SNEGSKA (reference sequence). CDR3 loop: CSATDRVLQPQHF. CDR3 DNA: TGCAGTGCTACCGACAGGGTATTGCAGCCCCAGCATTTT.

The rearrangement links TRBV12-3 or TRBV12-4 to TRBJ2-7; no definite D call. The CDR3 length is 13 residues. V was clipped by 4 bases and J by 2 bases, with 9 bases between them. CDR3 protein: CASSWKVTYEQYF. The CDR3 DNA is TGTGCCAGCAGTTGGAAGGTCACCTACGAGCAGTACTTC.

CDR3 DNA: TGTGCCAGCAGTCCTTCGGACAGGGGAGTCCAAGAGACCCAGTACTTC. As protein: CASSPSDRGVQETQYF. The V and J genes are TRBV12-3 or TRBV12-4 and TRBJ2-5, with 9 positions matching TRBD1. The CDR3 spans 16 residues. V was clipped by 5 bases and J by 1 base; unmatched bases: 8.

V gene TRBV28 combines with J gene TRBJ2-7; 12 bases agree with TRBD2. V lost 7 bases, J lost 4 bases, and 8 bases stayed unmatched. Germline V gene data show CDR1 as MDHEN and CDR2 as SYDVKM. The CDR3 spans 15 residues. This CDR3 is CASNPGTSGLYEQYF. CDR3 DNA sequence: TGTGCCAGCAACCCCGGGACTAGCGGGTTGTACGAGCAGTACTTC.